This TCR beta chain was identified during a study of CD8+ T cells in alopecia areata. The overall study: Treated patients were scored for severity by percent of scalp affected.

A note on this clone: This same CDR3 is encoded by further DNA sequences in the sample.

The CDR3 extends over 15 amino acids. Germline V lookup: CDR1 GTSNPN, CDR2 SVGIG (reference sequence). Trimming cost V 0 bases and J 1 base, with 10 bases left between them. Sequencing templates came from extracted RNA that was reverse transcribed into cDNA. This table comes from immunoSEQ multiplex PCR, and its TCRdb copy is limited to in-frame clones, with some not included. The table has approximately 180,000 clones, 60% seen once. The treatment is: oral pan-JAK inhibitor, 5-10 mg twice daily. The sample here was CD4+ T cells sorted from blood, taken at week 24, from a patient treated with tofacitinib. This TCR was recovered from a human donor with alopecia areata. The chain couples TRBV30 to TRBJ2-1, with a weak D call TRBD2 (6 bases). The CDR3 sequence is CAWSVRGPSYNEQFF. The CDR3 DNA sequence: TGTGCCTGGAGTGTGCGGGGTCCATCCTACAATGAGCAGTTCTTC.